This is a list of T cell receptor beta chains from one sample in a study of T cell responses to AZD1222 COVID-19 vaccine. Data came from immunoSEQ multiplex PCR; TCRdb stores just in-frame clones and leaves some out. The table lists 95,000 to 150,000 clones, more than 80% of them singletons. The sample in question was peripheral blood, obtained 28 days after the second AZD1222 dose. The source is an adult who received the AZD1222 COVID-19 vaccine. CDR3s include the opening cysteine and the closing phenylalanine or tryptophan. D genes are given only for firm matches.

V: TRBV5-6
J: TRBJ1-1
D: TRBD1
CDR3: CASSRGDAEAFF

V: TRBV5-1
J: TRBJ2-1
D: TRBD1
CDR3: CASSWGTGYNEQFF

V: TRBV3-1/TRBV3-2
J: TRBJ1-5
D: TRBD1
CDR3: CASSQDLGQGRISNQPQHF

V: TRBV18
J: TRBJ2-7
D: TRBD1
CDR3: CASSRGQQGVEQYF

V: TRBV7-2
J: TRBJ2-2
D: -
CDR3: CASSLGGQLTGELFF

V: TRBV7-2
J: TRBJ2-3
D: TRBD2
CDR3: CASSPPGSGVSFSTDTQYF

V: TRBV18
J: TRBJ2-7
D: -
CDR3: CASSPDRTRTYEQYF

V: TRBV30
J: TRBJ1-4
D: -
CDR3: CAWSVSRLGPRDEKLFF

V: TRBV11-2
J: TRBJ2-5
D: -
CDR3: CASSQSRVPFSRNETQYF

V: TRBV2
J: TRBJ1-2
D: TRBD1
CDR3: CASSLKQGLYYGYTF

V: TRBV15
J: TRBJ2-2
D: -
CDR3: CATSRKNGIGELFF

V: TRBV4-1
J: TRBJ2-7
D: TRBD2
CDR3: CASRPGTSGGAYEQYF

V: TRBV5-1
J: TRBJ2-1
D: TRBD1
CDR3: CASSPGQINYNEQFF

V: TRBV5-1
J: TRBJ1-2
D: -
CDR3: CASRNDGNYGYTF

V: TRBV6-1
J: TRBJ2-1
D: -
CDR3: CASSEGPPTGLGYNEQFF

V: TRBV5-1
J: TRBJ2-7
D: TRBD2
CDR3: CASSSLGTSGVEQYF